Here is one T cell receptor (beta chain) with its context. Sequencing was performed with immunoSEQ multiplex PCR; in TCRdb, only in-frame clones are kept and a portion is missing. In the table there are 200,000 to 250,000 clones, about 85% of which are singletons. This sample was taken from a study of blood T cell repertoires in COVID-19. CDR1 and CDR2 (germline): SGHTA, FQGNSA. Trimming shortened V by 3 bases and J by 3 bases, and 15 bases separated the two germline ends. The length of the CDR3 is 16 residues. The material sequenced was PBMCs or T cells enriched from blood (not recorded which). The clonotype was recovered from a woman under 40 with acute COVID-19. The V and J genes are TRBV7-2 and TRBJ2-4; maybe TRBD2 (7 bases). CDR3 sequence: CASSLGGGTSKNIQYF. As DNA, the CDR3 is TGTGCCAGCAGCTTGGGGGGAGGGACAAGCAAAAACATTCAGTACTTC.